The clone carrying this T cell receptor beta chain was counted a single time. This sample was taken from a study of cytomegalovirus exposure and HLA in healthy donors. This CDR3 spans 15 amino acids. J gave up 9 bases and V 2 bases, and 6 bases lay outside the gene matches. Per germline, CDR1 MNHEY and CDR2 SVGAGI. PCR primers comprised 60 Vbeta and 13 Jbeta primers. Repertoires were generated with immunoSEQ multiplex PCR, while TCRdb's copy carries only in-frame clones and drops some. The sample lists 80,000 to 100,000 clones, 65% to 85% occurring once. The sequenced material came from PBMCs. The chain joins TRBV6-5 to TRBJ1-6; 8 nucleotides match TRBD1. The sequence was collected from a man aged 40-49 years in good health and CMV-seropositive. The CDR3 sequence is CASSYQHRGGSPLHF. The CDR3 region has the DNA TGTGCCAGCAGTTACCAACACAGGGGGGGTTCACCCCTCCACTTT.